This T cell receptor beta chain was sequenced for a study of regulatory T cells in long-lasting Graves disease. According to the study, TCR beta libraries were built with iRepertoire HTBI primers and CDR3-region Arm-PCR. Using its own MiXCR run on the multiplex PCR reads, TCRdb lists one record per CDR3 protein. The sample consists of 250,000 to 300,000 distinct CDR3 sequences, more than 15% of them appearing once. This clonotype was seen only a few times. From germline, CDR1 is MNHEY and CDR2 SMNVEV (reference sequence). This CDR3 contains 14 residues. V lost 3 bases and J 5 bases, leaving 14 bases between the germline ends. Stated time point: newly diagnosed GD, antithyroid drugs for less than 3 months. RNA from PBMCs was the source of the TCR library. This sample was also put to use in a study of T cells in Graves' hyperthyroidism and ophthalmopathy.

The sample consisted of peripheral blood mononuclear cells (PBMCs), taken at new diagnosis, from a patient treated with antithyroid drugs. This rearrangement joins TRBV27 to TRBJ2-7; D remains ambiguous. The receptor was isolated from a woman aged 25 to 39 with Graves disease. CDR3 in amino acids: CASSFSDSRDEQYF. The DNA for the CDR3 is TGTGCCAGCAGTTTTTCAGACTCTCGGGACGAGCAGTACTTC.